This entry lists 2 T cell receptor beta chains sequenced from one sample in a study of OX40 agonist ivuxolimab in advanced cancers. Library construction relied on the immunoSEQ multiplex PCR assay. The table was pulled from immuneACCESS by TCRdb, which kept in-frame rearrangements only. Such tables lose some clones; where checked, under half of the loss comes from unresolved V genes, and the rest has no known cause. This sample lists 35,000 to 50,000 clones; more than 75% were detected once. Jointly, the top ten make up approximately 13% of the sample. This specimen was CD4+ or CD8+ T cells sorted from blood, taken in a trial of the OX40 agonist ivuxolimab. All receptors derive from an adult with an advanced solid tumor such as melanoma, head and neck, liver or kidney cancer.

The rearrangement uses TRBV15 and TRBJ1-1; no firm D call. Between the trimmed V and J ends, which lost 4 bases and 1 base, there was a span of 16 bases. The CDR3 length is 16 residues. CDR1 is LNHNV and CDR2 is YYDKDF in the germline V gene (reference sequence). CDR3 loop: CATSTTTRGGNTEAFF. In DNA, the CDR3 is TGTGCCACCAGCACAACGACCCGGGGTGGGAACACTGAAGCTTTCTTT.

CDR3 sequence (DNA): TGTGCCACCAGCAGTGACAGTTCCGGAGACGAGCAGTACTTC. Protein product: CATSSDSSGDEQYF. The V gene is TRBV15, the J gene TRBJ2-7; tentatively, D is TRBD1 (5 bases). With 3 bases removed from V and 5 bases from J, the gap between germline ends came to 14 bases. This CDR3 is 14 amino acids long. Germline V gene sequence: CDR1 LNHNV, CDR2 YYDKDF (reference sequence).